A single sample gave rise to the 10 T cell receptor beta chains below, sequenced in a study of T cells in Graves' hyperthyroidism and ophthalmopathy. TCR beta CDR3 regions were amplified from RNA transcripts. HTBI primers drove first-round RT-PCR of the TCR CDR3. TCRdb ran MiXCR on the multiplex PCR reads and lists one entry per CDR3 protein. The table lists some 600,000 distinct CDR3 sequences, roughly 14% of them singletons. The source material was blood. The receptor set was obtained from a woman in her 30s with Graves' hyperthyroidism that later progressed to Graves' ophthalmopathy.

The chain uses TRBV19 and TRBJ2-1; unclear D gene. Germline loops: CDR1 LNHDA, CDR2 SQIVND (reference sequence). The CDR3 is 11 residues long. Trimming took off 9 bases at V and 9 bases at J, with 12 bases between the two ends. CDR3 region: CASADRIEQFF. The CDR3, as DNA: TGTGCCAGCGCAGACCGTATTGAGCAGTTCTTC. Complete variable domain (other parts from reference TRBV19 and TRBJ2-1): DGGITQSPKYLFRKEGQNVTLSCEQNLNHDAMYWYRQDPGQGLRLIYYSQIVNDFQKGDIAEGYSVSREKKESFPLTVTSAQKNPTAFYLCASADRIEQFFGPGTRLTVL.

This clonotype was counted a few times. V gene TRBV28 combines with J gene TRBJ2-7, with D perhaps TRBD2 (7 bases). The V end was cut by 7 bases, the J end by 0 bases, with 16 bases between. CDR1 and CDR2 (germline): MDHEN, SYDVKM. This CDR3 has 15 residues. The CDR3 nucleotides read TGTGCCAGCACCCAGGCGGGGGCCTCCTCCTACGAGCAGTACTTC. Encoded protein: CASTQAGASSYEQYF.

Many counts were recorded for this clonotype. This chain links TRBV29-1 with TRBJ1-2, with 8 bases that match TRBD1. This CDR3 is built from 13 residues. With 7 bases clipped from V and 5 bases from J, the junction kept 9 bases outside the gene matches. CDR1 is SQVTM, CDR2 ANQGSEA, per germline. The CDR3 is CSASGTGGYGYTF. CDR3 nucleotides: TGCAGCGCCTCTGGGACAGGAGGGTATGGCTACACCTTC. Filled out from reference TRBV29-1 and TRBJ1-2, the complete variable domain reads SAVISQKPSRDICQRGTSLTIQCQVDSQVTMMFWYRQQPGQSLTLIATANQGSEATYESGFVIDKFPISRPNLTFSTLTVSNMSPEDSSIYLCSASGTGGYGYTFGSGTRLTVV.

This clonotype was found many times. The rearrangement links TRBV7-2 to TRBJ1-4; 7 bases map to TRBD1. CDR1 is SGHTA and CDR2 is FQGNSA in the germline V gene. The V segment lost 5 bases and the J segment 0 bases; nucleotides outside the gene matches: 6. CDR3 length: 16 residues. CDR3 DNA: TGTGCCAGCAGCAAACACAGGGGTGCAACTAATGAAAAACTGTTTTTT. Translation gives CASSKHRGATNEKLFF. Looking up the rest from reference TRBV7-2 and TRBJ1-4 gives the full variable domain: GAGVSQSPSNKVTEKGKDVELRCDPISGHTALYWYRQSLGQGLEFLIYFQGNSAPDKSGLPSDRFSAERTGGSVSTLTIQRTQQEDSAVYLCASSKHRGATNEKLFFGSGTQLSVL.

This clonotype was detected only a few times. V gene TRBV6-5 combines with J gene TRBJ1-5; no clear D gene. CDR1 MNHEY and CDR2 SVGAGI come from the germline V gene. This CDR3 comprises 15 residues. Trimming left V 0 bases short and J 1 base short, with 7 bases between. The CDR3 sequence is CASSYSIMSNQPQHF. CDR3 nucleotides: TGTGCCAGCAGTTACTCGATTATGAGCAATCAGCCCCAGCATTTT.

This clonotype has only one observation. This may stem from a read error, because a much larger clone lies one nucleotide away. The chain recombines TRBV11-2 with TRBJ2-1; 7 positions agree with TRBD2. Germline V gives CDR1 SGHAT, CDR2 FQNNGV. This CDR3 region has 18 residues. V dropped 2 bases and J dropped 0; count of bases not matched to a gene: 10. The CDR3 is CASSLRVLGGSSYNEQFF. The CDR3 nucleotides are TGTGCCAGCAGCTTAAGGGTCTTGGGGGGGAGCTCCTACAATGAGCAGTTCTTC.

In this sample, this clonotype turned up many times. V and J are TRBV11-2 and TRBJ1-5, with unresolved D. Deletions cut 1 base from V and 6 bases from J, with 1 base between. Germline V gives CDR1 SGHAT, CDR2 FQNNGV. This CDR3 contains 11 residues. This CDR3 reads CASSLVQPQHF. For the CDR3, the DNA is TGTGCCAGCAGCTTAGTTCAGCCCCAGCATTTT.

This clonotype was observed many times. The rearrangement uses TRBV20-1 and TRBJ2-3; TRBD2 matches at 10 bases. Germline V gives CDR1 DFQATT, CDR2 SNEGSKA (reference sequence). Trimming removed 3 bases from V and 5 bases from J; junction bases left unmatched: 5. The CDR3 is 14 amino acids. The CDR3: CSASIAGGVDTQYF. The CDR3 DNA is TGCAGTGCTAGTATAGCGGGAGGTGTAGATACGCAGTATTTT.

This clonotype was observed a handful of times. Just one base apart from a much larger clone, this may be a read error. This chain uses TRBV19 with TRBJ2-2; 8 bases align to TRBD2. Per the germline V gene, CDR1 is LNHDA and CDR2 is SQIVND (reference sequence). This CDR3 region has 15 residues. CDR3 sequence reads: CAGSIPGRDTGELFF. CDR3 sequence (DNA): TGTGCCGGTAGTATTCCCGGGAGGGATACCGGGGAGCTGTTTTTT.

The table lists this clonotype with many counts. The chain combines TRBV6-2 or TRBV6-3 with TRBJ2-2, with TRBD1 matching 8 bases. V was pared by 2 bases and J by 1 base, with 9 bases of the junction left unmatched. This CDR3 has 18 residues. Germline assignment: CDR1 MNHEY and CDR2 SVGEGT. The CDR3, as DNA: TGTGCCAGCAGTTACCTGGGACAGGAGAACTGGAACACCGGGGAGCTGTTTTTT. Translating it yields CASSYLGQENWNTGELFF.